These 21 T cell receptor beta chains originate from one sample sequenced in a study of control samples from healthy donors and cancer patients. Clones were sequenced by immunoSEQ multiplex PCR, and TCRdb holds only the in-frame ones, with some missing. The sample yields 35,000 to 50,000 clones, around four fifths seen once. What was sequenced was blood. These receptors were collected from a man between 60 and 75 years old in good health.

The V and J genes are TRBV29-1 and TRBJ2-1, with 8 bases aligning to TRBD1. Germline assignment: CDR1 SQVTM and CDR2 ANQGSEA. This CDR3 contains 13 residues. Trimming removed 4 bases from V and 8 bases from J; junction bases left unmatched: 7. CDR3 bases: TGCAGCGTTGGTGACAGGGGATACCATGAGCAGTTCTTC. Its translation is CSVGDRGYHEQFF.

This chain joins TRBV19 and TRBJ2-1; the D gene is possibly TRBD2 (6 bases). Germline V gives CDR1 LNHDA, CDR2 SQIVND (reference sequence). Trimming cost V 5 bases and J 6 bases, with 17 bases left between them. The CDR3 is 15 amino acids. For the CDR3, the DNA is TGTGCCAGTAGTCCCCGACTAGAAGCTATCAATGAGCAGTTCTTC. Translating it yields CASSPRLEAINEQFF.

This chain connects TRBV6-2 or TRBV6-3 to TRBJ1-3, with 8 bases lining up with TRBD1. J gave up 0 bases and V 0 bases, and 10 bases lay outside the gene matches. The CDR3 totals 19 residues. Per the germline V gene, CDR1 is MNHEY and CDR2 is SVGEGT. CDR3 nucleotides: TGTGCCAGCAGTTACTCCACTACGAGGACAGGGAGCTCTGGAAACACCATATATTTT. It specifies CASSYSTTRTGSSGNTIYF.

The CDR3: CATSDSGTAYGYTF. The DNA for the CDR3 is TGTGCCACCAGTGACTCCGGGACAGCCTATGGCTACACCTTC. The chain has TRBV24-1 and TRBJ1-2; 7 nucleotides agree with TRBD1. Looked up from germline, CDR1 is KGHDR and CDR2 is SFDVKD. V was pared by 4 bases and J by 4 bases, with 5 bases of the junction left unmatched. CDR3 length: 14 residues.

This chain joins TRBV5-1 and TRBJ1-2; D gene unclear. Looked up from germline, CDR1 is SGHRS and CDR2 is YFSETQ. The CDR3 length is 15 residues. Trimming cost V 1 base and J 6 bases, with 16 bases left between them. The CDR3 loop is CASSLLTGYEDGYTF. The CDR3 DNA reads TGCGCCAGCAGCTTGTTAACCGGGTACGAAGATGGCTACACCTTC.

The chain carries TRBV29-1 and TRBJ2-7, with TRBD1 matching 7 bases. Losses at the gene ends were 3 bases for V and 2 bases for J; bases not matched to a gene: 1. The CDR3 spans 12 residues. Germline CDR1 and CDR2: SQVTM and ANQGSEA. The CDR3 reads CSVEGQTYEQYF. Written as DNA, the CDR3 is TGCAGCGTTGAGGGACAGACCTACGAGCAGTACTTC.

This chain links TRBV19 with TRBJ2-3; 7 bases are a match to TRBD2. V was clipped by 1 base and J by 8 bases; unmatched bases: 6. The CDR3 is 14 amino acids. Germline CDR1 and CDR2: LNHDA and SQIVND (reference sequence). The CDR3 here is CASSIALGGVTQYF. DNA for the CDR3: TGTGCCAGTAGTATAGCCCTTGGGGGGGTTACGCAGTATTTT.

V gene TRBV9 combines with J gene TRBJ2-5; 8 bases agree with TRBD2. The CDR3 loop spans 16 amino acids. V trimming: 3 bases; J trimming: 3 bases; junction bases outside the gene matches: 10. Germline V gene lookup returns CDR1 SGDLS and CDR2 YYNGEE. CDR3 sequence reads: CASSEGTGTRKETQYF. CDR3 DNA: TGTGCCAGCAGCGAGGGGACCGGGACTAGAAAAGAGACCCAGTACTTC.

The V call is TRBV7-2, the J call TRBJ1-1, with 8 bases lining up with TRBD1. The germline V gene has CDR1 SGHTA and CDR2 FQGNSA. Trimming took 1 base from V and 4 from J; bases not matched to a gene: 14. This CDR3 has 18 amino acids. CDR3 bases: TGTGCCAGCAGCTTAGGGTACCGGACAGGGTTGGGGGGCACTGAAGCTTTCTTT. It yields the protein CASSLGYRTGLGGTEAFF.

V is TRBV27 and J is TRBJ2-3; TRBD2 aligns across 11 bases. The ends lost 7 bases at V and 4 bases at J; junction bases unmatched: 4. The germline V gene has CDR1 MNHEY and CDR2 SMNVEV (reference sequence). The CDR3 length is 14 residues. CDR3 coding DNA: TGTGCCAGCACTCAACTAGCGGGAGCAGATACGCAGTATTTT. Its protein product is CASTQLAGADTQYF.

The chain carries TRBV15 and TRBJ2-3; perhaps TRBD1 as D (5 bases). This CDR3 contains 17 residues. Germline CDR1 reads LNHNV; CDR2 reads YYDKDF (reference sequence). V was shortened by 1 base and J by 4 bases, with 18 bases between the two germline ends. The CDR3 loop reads CATSRVSRGDGADTQYF. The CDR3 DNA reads TGTGCCACCAGCAGAGTCAGTAGGGGCGACGGCGCAGATACGCAGTATTTT.

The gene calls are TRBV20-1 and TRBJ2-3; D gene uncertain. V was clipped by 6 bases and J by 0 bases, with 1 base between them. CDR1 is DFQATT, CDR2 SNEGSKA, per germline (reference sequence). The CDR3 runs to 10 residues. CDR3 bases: TGCAGTGCCAGCACAGATACGCAGTATTTT. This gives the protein CSASTDTQYF.

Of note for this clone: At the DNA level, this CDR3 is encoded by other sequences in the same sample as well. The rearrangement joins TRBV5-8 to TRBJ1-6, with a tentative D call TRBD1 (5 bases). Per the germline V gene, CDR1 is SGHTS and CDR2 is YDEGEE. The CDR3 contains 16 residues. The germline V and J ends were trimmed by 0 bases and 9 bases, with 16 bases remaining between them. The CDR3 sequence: CASSLGVGGGFSPLHF. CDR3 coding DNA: TGTGCCAGCAGCTTGGGGGTCGGGGGGGGGTTTTCACCCCTCCACTTT.

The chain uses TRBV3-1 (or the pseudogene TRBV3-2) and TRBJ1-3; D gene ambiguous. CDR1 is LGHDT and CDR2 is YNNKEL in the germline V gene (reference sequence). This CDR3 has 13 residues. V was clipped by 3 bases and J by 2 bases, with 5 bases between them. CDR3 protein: CASSQQAGNTIYF. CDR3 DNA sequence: TGTGCCAGCAGCCAGCAGGCTGGAAACACCATATATTTT.

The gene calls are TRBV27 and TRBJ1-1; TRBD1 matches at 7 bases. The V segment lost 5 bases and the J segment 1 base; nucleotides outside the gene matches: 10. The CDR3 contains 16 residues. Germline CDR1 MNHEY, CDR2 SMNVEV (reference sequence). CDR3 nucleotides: TGTGCCAGCAGTACCGCAGGGGGGGGGAGGAACACTGAAGCTTTCTTT. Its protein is CASSTAGGGRNTEAFF.

DNA for the CDR3: TGTGCCAGCAGCGTCCAGACAGGACAGGTGGGACAAGAGACCCAGTACTTC. Its translation: CASSVQTGQVGQETQYF. V is TRBV9 and J is TRBJ2-5; 7 positions match TRBD1. The CDR3 runs to 17 residues. The junction had 12 bases not matched to a gene; V was cut back by 2 bases and J by 2 bases. Germline V lookup: CDR1 SGDLS, CDR2 YYNGEE. The variable domain in full, completed from reference TRBV9 and TRBJ2-5, reads DSGVTQTPKHLITATGQRVTLRCSPRSGDLSVYWYQQSLDQGLQFLIQYYNGEERAKGNILERFSAQQFPDLHSELNLSSLELGDSALYFCASSVQTGQVGQETQYFGPGTRLLVL.

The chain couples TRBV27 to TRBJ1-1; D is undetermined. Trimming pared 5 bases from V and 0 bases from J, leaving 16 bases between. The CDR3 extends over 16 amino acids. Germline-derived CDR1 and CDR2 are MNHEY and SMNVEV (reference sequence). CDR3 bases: TGTGCCAGCAGTACCCGTCTCCAGCGGATGAACACTGAAGCTTTCTTT. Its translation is CASSTRLQRMNTEAFF.

The CDR3 here is CASSPTAGETQYF. The CDR3 region has the DNA TGTGCCAGCAGCCCGACAGCAGGGGAGACCCAGTACTTC. This chain links TRBV4-2 with TRBJ2-5; tentatively, D is TRBD1 (5 bases). Trimming stripped 4 bases from V and 5 bases from J, with 11 bases between. The CDR3 length is 13 residues. The V gene's germline CDR1 is LGHNA and CDR2 YNFKEQ.

The CDR3 loop is CASSRPSSPLHF. CDR3 sequence (DNA): TGTGCCAGCTCACGACCCTCCTCACCCCTCCACTTT. The chain is built from TRBV18 and TRBJ1-6; D remains ambiguous. The CDR3 loop spans 12 amino acids. Trimming pared 4 bases from V and 10 bases from J, leaving 8 bases between. Germline CDR1 and CDR2: KGHSH and LQKENI.

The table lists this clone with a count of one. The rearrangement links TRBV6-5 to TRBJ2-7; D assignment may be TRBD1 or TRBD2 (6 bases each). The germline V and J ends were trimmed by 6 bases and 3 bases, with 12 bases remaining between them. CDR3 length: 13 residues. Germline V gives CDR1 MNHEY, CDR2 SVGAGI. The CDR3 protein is CASRRDISYEQYF. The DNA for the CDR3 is TGTGCCAGCAGGCGGGACATAAGCTACGAGCAGTACTTC.

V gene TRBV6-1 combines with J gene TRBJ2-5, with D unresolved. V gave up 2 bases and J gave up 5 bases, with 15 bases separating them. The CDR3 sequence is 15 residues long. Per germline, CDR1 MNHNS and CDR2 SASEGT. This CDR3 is CASSEMSSRPETQYF. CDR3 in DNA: TGTGCCAGCAGTGAAATGTCCTCTCGTCCGGAGACCCAGTACTTC.